This TCR beta chain was recorded in a study of CD8 T cells in ankylosing spondylitis (dated by TCRdb to about 2017). The study in broad terms: The study set out to find disease-linked TCR variants by profiling T cell receptor beta repertoires in ankylosing spondylitis patients and healthy donors. The full study cohort comprised about 23 ankylosing spondylitis patients and over a hundred healthy donors. Peripheral blood was sampled, and synovial fluid was additionally collected from ankylosing spondylitis patients.

For each ankylosing spondylitis patient, the synovial fluid sample was matched to a blood sample from that same patient. General findings and caveats noted by the study authors: The disease-linked clones were reported to be significantly enriched in matched synovial fluid samples from ankylosing spondylitis patients. The disease-linked clones showed a CD8+ phenotype and occurred at relatively low frequencies in peripheral blood. A TCR beta motif made up of several highly homologous amino acid variants appeared to be characteristic of blood from ankylosing spondylitis patients. Some motif variants had previously been reported in the synovial fluid and blood of reactive arthritis patients, which suggests shared mechanisms of disease initiation.

In the case of this clonotype: Its antigen has not been determined. No quality values exist for individual bases; no much larger clone is one base distant.

The listed sequencing device is Illumina HiSeq 2500. Quantitative 5'-RACE with molecular barcodes was used to prepare TCR beta libraries. In the source study's methods: A new computational method, built on a probabilistic model of VDJ rearrangement, was used to identify disease-linked TCR variants. TCRdb itself trimmed the public reads at Q25 with fastp, ran MiXCR and retained productive beta chains. A single entry per CDR3 protein holds the most common genes and DNA from its merged rows. The V and J calls here are based on TCRdb, not the publication. Counted in this sample were 100,000 or so distinct CDR3 sequences; 24% of them appeared once. About 12% of the sample goes to the ten largest clones. Sequenced sample: synovial fluid, either unsorted or a sorted T cell fraction (not recorded which). This clonotype was obtained from a male donor with ankylosing spondylitis.

CDR3 loop: CASSVTGSGEQYV. The bases are TGTGCCAGCAGCGTTACAGGGTCAGGGGAGCAGTACGTC. The chain employs TRBV2 and TRBJ2-7; TRBD1 is a weak D gene call, 6 bases matching. At the junction V is shortened by 6 bases and J by 7 bases, with 16 bases in between. Including the terminal cysteine and valine, the CDR3 comprises 13 residues. The sequence is cut down to CDR3 DNA, 39 bases in frame from base 1. CDR1 SNHLY and CDR2 FYNNEI were looked up in the germline V gene.